This T cell receptor (beta chain) was documented in a study of CD8+ T cells in alopecia areata. The CDR3 spans 13 residues. Trimming left V 7 bases short and J 1 base short, with 13 bases between. CDR1 and CDR2 (germline): SQVTM, ANQGSEA. Sorting of PBMCs yielded the CD4+ and CD8+ T cells. Sequencing used cDNA as its template, made by extracting RNA and reverse transcribing it. TCRdb's table, derived via immunoSEQ multiplex PCR, lists solely in-frame clones and lacks some. The repertoire holds hundreds of thousands of clones, with 67% as singletons. The material sequenced was CD4+ T cells sorted from blood, taken at week 0. The sequence was collected from a human donor with alopecia areata. The chain joins TRBV29-1 to TRBJ1-1; no clear D. The CDR3 DNA reads TGCAGCGCAACCGGACTGACGAACACTGAAGCTTTCTTT. It yields the protein CSATGLTNTEAFF.